One and the same sample provided the 9 T cell receptor beta chains below, sequenced in a study of T cells expressing NK-cell markers. From the 5' RACE reads, TCRdb lists one entry per CDR3 protein and no DNA. This table lists 500,000 to 700,000 distinct CDR3 sequences. The sequencing sample was made of blood T cells: a sorted CD56 or NKG2C T cell subset, CD4+ or CD8+ T cells, or bulk PBMC T cells (not recorded which). The receptors stem from a man aged 18 to 30 in good health.

This rearrangement joins TRBV19 to TRBJ2-3. The CDR3 runs 12 residues. The germline V gene encodes CDR1 LNHDA and CDR2 SQIVND (reference sequence). The CDR3 loop reads CASSIDTDTQYF.

V is TRBV5-1 and J is TRBJ2-5; lacking DNA, the TRBD1 call made by TCRdb goes unchecked. CDR1 SGHRS and CDR2 YFSETQ come from the germline V gene. The CDR3 is 15 residues long. This CDR3 is CASIPGLGLQEAQYF.

The V gene is TRBV12-3 or TRBV12-4, the J gene TRBJ2-1; absent DNA, TCRdb's TRBD1 call cannot be checked. CDR3 length: 14 amino acids. CDR3: CASSLSGGQAEQFF.

The rearrangement joins TRBV10-2 to TRBJ2-1; the D call of TRBD2 rests on TCRdb alone, since no DNA is present to check it. Germline V gene data show CDR1 as WSHSY and CDR2 as SAAADI. This CDR3 has 16 amino acids. The CDR3 region is CASSEPRLAGDKGQFF.

The rearrangement uses TRBV24-1 and TRBJ2-2. The germline gives CDR1 KGHDR, CDR2 SFDVKD. The CDR3 runs to 15 residues. This CDR3 reads CATSDLGRNTGELFF.

The genes are TRBV20-1 and TRBJ2-2; TCRdb returns TRBD1, unconfirmable since there is no DNA. Germline loops: CDR1 DFQATT, CDR2 SNEGSKA (reference sequence). The CDR3 spans 13 residues. The CDR3 is CSALRASAGELFF.

The chain links TRBV10-3 to TRBJ2-3; the D call of TRBD2 rests on TCRdb alone, since no DNA is present to check it. The CDR3 loop spans 17 amino acids. Germline V gives CDR1 ENHRY, CDR2 SYGVKD. This CDR3 reads CAISEETGRKGTDTQYF.

This chain links TRBV5-1 with TRBJ1-2. From germline, CDR1 is SGHRS and CDR2 YFSETQ. CDR3 length: 13 residues. CDR3: CASSSSQDYGYTF.

This chain uses TRBV5-1 with TRBJ2-1; TCRdb picks TRBD1, but there is no DNA to check that call. Germline CDR1 and CDR2: SGHRS and YFSETQ. This CDR3 comprises 14 residues. CDR3 loop: CASSIPGLLNEQFF.